The clone carrying this TCR beta chain has a handful of counts. Its antigen is not identified. Germline lookup yields CDR1 SGHTA and CDR2 FQGTGA. The V and J ends lost 4 bases and 5 bases respectively, with 8 bases between them. This CDR3 is built from 13 residues. The data stem from a study of cytomegalovirus exposure and HLA in healthy donors. General study findings and limits: In a later analysis, TCR beta V- and J-gene trimming showed a link to a missense DCLRE1C variant.

The PCR ran on 60 Vbeta and 13 Jbeta primers. Some clones are missing from TCRdb's copy, which holds only in-frame ones; the method was immunoSEQ multiplex PCR. The sample lists 140,000 to 150,000 clones, roughly 9.8% seen once, with under 2% in the top ten. The gene calls are TRBV7-3 and TRBJ1-4, with unresolved D. The specimen sequenced was PBMCs. The TCR sequence derives from a man between 45 and 60 years old in good health and CMV-seronegative. The DNA for the CDR3 is TGTGCCAGCAGCTCAGGTCGGAATGAAAAACTGTTTTTT. This encodes CASSSGRNEKLFF.